This TCR beta chain was captured in a study of blood T cell repertoires in COVID-19. On the study more broadly: The United States, Italy and Spain were the sources of the acute and convalescent COVID-19 samples. PBMCs, B-cell-depleted T cells, or T cells were the source of the cDNA or gDNA that made up the material.

Authors' data handling: Researchers report that nucleated cell counts were estimated from reference gene primer amplification. Repertoires were generated with immunoSEQ multiplex PCR, while TCRdb's copy carries only in-frame clones and drops some. V, J and clone size are taken as reported in that table, and D and trimming were inferred from the DNA itself. The sample lists 150,000 to 200,000 clones, 89% occurring once. This clone was detected only a few times. V lost 5 bases, J lost 0 bases, and 20 bases lay in between. The CDR3 sequence is 17 residues long. Germline V CDR1 and CDR2: KGHSH, LQKENI. This TCR was sampled from a man between 18 and 29 years old who had recovered from COVID-19. The sample was peripheral blood. The rearrangement uses TRBV18 and TRBJ2-7; TRBD1 might be the D (7 bases). The CDR3 coding sequence is TGTGCCAGCTCATCCGGGACAGCTATCGGGAGCTCCTACGAGCAGTACTTC. Amino acid sequence: CASSSGTAIGSSYEQYF.